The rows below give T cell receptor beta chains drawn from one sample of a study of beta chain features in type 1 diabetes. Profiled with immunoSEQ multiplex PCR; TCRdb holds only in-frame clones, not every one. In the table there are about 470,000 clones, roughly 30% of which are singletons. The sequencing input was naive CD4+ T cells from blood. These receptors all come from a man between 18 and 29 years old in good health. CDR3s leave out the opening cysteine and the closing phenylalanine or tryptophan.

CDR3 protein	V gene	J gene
ASRRQALNEQF	TRBV6-1	TRBJ2-1
ASFRTGGETQY	TRBV6-5	TRBJ2-5
ASSPAGAGETQY	TRBV18	TRBJ2-5
ASTRALNEKLF	TRBV7-9	TRBJ1-4
ASWRAVYNEQF	TRBV5-6	TRBJ2-1
ASSSTSGPNTGELF	TRBV2	TRBJ2-2
AWSVLAGVFADTQY	TRBV30	TRBJ2-3
SVVDPWEPDYEQY	TRBV29-1	TRBJ2-7
ASSVVGVLDTQY	TRBV9	TRBJ2-3
ASSYSLAYGYT	TRBV6-5	TRBJ1-2